This TCR beta chain was sequenced during a study of graft-versus-host responses after intestinal transplantation. Germline values: CDR1 KGHSH, CDR2 LQKENI. CDR3 length: 15 residues. The J segment lost 3 bases and the V segment lost 4 bases, leaving 6 bases of the junction unmatched. Details on this clone: As yet, its antigen is unknown.

Clones were sequenced by immunoSEQ multiplex PCR, and TCRdb holds only the in-frame ones, with some missing. The table lists tens of thousands of clones, roughly 90% of them singletons. V usage is TRBV18 and J usage is TRBJ1-5; 7 bases are a match to TRBD1. The input for sequencing was unstimulated CD8+ T cells sorted from spleen or lymph node cells, taken before intestinal transplant. The sequence was collected from a human donor who received an intestinal transplant. This CDR3 is CASSLNRGPNQPQHF. CDR3 DNA: TGTGCCAGCTCACTGAACAGGGGCCCCAATCAGCCCCAGCATTTT.